This T cell receptor (beta chain) was obtained from a study of blood T cells in healthy people across ages (dated by TCRdb to about 2015). A note on the overall study: In model experiments, template switching captured roughly one uniquely barcoded TCR beta cDNA molecule for every two T cells. Using deep sequencing normalized with unique cDNA molecular identifiers, the study measured how TCR beta repertoire diversity changes with age. The donors were divided into four age groups: young (average approximately 17 years), middle-aged (about 39), aged (approximately 62) and long-lived (about 84). The study analyzed two additional independent replicas of 1 million unique cDNA reads from the same blood draw for two donors, one aged 18 to 30 and one aged 80 or older. Study-wide conclusions, independent of this receptor: Total diversity estimates from one million sequenced T cells were considered lower bounds and underestimates. Compared with the aged group, the long-lived group had more naive CD4+ T cells, fewer expanded clones and increased TCR diversity, a pattern suggesting age selection. A strong correlation was found between observed TCR beta diversity and the percentage of naive T cells measured by flow cytometry. Observed TCR beta diversity per million T cells fell roughly linearly with age, and a significant reduction was already apparent by age roughly 40. Donor CMV infection status was unknown, potentially confounding age-related changes in expanded clonotypes. Bulk unsorted PBMC profiling prevented conclusive comparison of naive and antigen-experienced compartments.

Libraries were made using 5' RACE. Data came from an Illumina HiSeq 2500. The second PCR ran for roughly 6 to 11 cycles and used a J-beta primer mix along with a sample-barcoded 5' primer. Each TCR beta cDNA molecule received a unique molecular identifier from a template-switch 5' adaptor carrying 12 random nucleotides. Each sample yielded at least 2.5 million CDR3-containing paired-end reads. First-strand cDNA synthesis was performed from all RNA using the Mint cDNA synthesis kit, with priming by a TRBC-specific oligonucleotide. Following uracil-DNA glycosylase treatment, a first 18-cycle PCR with universal primers M1SS and BC2_uni_R was performed on all cDNA. On the study's bioinformatics: Normalization of each sample was performed by random selection of 1 million high-quality reads, each carrying a distinct molecular identifier. Instead of being binned into consensus sequences, reads with shared molecular identifiers were discarded. CDR3 identification, clonotype clustering and error correction used MiTCR with a Q25 quality threshold and the strictest error-elimination algorithm. A nonparametric unseen species model with Euler transformation was used to estimate lower-bound total TCR beta diversity. Through fastp at Q25 and MiXCR, TCRdb rebuilt clones from the public reads, retaining in-frame beta chains. Each CDR3 protein gets just one entry, which takes the most common genes and DNA from the rows behind it. The V and J calls reflect TCRdb's pipeline rather than the authors' work. The sample data list fewer than 650,000 distinct CDR3 sequences, and 27% of these were observed just once. Under 4.5% of the sample is held by the ten biggest clonotypes.

This clonotype was seen a handful of times. No antigen is known for it. There are no base qualities to consult, and no much larger clone falls within one base. Donors were under 40 systemically healthy Caucasian individuals from Russia aged roughly 6 to 95 years. Each donor gave about 9.8 milliliters of peripheral blood, drawn into EDTA-treated Vacutainer tubes. Ficoll-Paque density-gradient centrifugation was used to isolate PBMCs, with at least 7 million per sample. Total RNA was extracted from PBMCs with Trizol reagent, with at least 5.5 micrograms obtained per sample. For every donor, flow cytometry on a PBMC aliquot measured the percentage of naive CD45RAhigh/CD27high T cells. CDR1 SQVTM and CDR2 ANQGSEA are derived from the germline V gene. From the cysteine through the phenylalanine, the CDR3 covers 15 amino acids. Just CDR3 DNA is preserved here, 45 bases in frame from base 1. At the junction V is shortened by 0 bases and J by 3 bases, with 15 bases in between.

These same data were also listed under a study on T cells of mothers and their children. As that second study puts it: Donors were nine systemically healthy Caucasian individuals: three mothers and their six children. cDNA synthesis consumed the entire amount of extracted RNA, loaded at about 1.5 ug RNA in each 15 ul reaction. In the second PCR, the M1S primer introduced both the sample barcodes and 2-4 random nucleotides. Over 8 million TCR beta CDR3 reads were obtained for each mother, and about 3 million reads were obtained for each child. Thymic selection similarly shapes TCR recombination output in related and unrelated pairs, with minor effect from inherited differences. Normalized repertoire overlap was always slightly but never significantly higher in related than unrelated mother-child pairs. No persistent microchimeric T cell clones were detected, at a sensitivity of about 100 clones per million clonotypes. The study used deep NGS to compare TCR beta repertoires of mothers and children, seeking features distinguishing related mother-child pairs from unrelated individuals. The mean age was roughly 36 +/- 4 years for the mothers and about 12 +/- 4 years for the children. After adapter ligation with NEBNext reagents, the libraries were sequenced on Illumina HiSeq 2000 with 100+100 nt paired-end reads. To prevent cross-contamination, the mother and child libraries were prepared a month apart and were sequenced in separate runs. Each donor had between 500,000 and 2,000,000 distinct TCR beta clonotypes identified. Naive TCR beta clonotypes were estimated from low-frequency clonotypes matched to each donor's FACS-determined naive share, without sorting.

The receptor comes from a boy aged 2 to 10 in good health. Source material: blood. Recombination joined TRBV29-1 with TRBJ2-7; the best D guess is TRBD2, with 5 bases matching. The base sequence is TGCAGCGTTGAAGATCCGCTCCTAGAGGGCTACGAGCAGTACTTC. This is translated as CSVEDPLLEGYEQYF.